This note documents a single TCR beta chain sequence. This clone was seen only a few times. What antigen it recognizes has not been identified. The input lacks base qualities; no much larger clone sits a single base away. Genomic DNA was isolated from the sorted cells so that the TCRbeta CDR3 region could be sequenced. The immunoSEQ Assay was used to sequence the TCRbeta CDR3 regions. In TCRdb, the immuneACCESS table is reduced to in-frame sequences with V and J assigned. These tables do not hold every clone; where another copy was compared, an unresolved V gene accounts for under half, and the others remain unexplained. A total of 55,000 to 80,000 clones appear in this sample, around 80% of them only once. Around 1% of the sample lies in the top ten. The source of the sample is a study of OX40 agonist ivuxolimab in advanced cancers. Concerning the study at large: Ivuxolimab, which targeted the costimulatory receptor OX40 (CD134), was an agonistic, fully human IgG2 monoclonal antibody. Of the 50 to 55 dose-escalation patients, hepatocellular carcinoma was present in roughly 19, melanoma in roughly 15, renal cell carcinoma in 9 and head and neck cancer in 9. The monotherapy dose-escalation portion (N ≈ 55 patients) of the phase I ivuxolimab trial is reported in the paper. Intravenous ivuxolimab was administered to patients every 2 weeks at six dose levels: 0.01, 0.1, 0.3, 1.5, 3 and 10 mg/kg. Prior anti-PD-1, anti-PD-L1 or anti-CTLA-4 therapy was permitted, and less than 45% of dose-escalation patients had received checkpoint inhibitors. A male proportion of roughly 80% and a mean age of approximately 60 years, ranging from roughly 23 to 90, were recorded for the dose-escalation cohort. Three dose-escalation patients achieved partial responses, one with hepatocellular carcinoma and two with cutaneous melanoma. Peripheral TCRbeta sequencing aimed to test whether ivuxolimab altered TCR sequence diversity and caused clonal T-cell expansion. Here is what the overall study found, with its caveats: At doses of 0.1 to 3.0 mg/kg, clonal expansion of both CD4+ and CD8+ T cells in blood was seen between baseline and week 6. In partial responders in the 0.1-3.0 mg/kg groups, normalized peripheral clonal expansion was found to be among the lowest, especially among CD8+ T cells. After ivuxolimab, expanded clones were on average more numerous among CD8+ T cells than among CD4+ T cells. Antigen specificity was not determined for the clonally expanded peripheral T cells. Low levels of normalized T-cell clonal expansion were also seen in some patients who did not respond.

Patients with a history of autoimmune disease or receiving systemic immunosuppression were excluded from the trial. Peripheral blood for TCR sequencing was collected from all dose cohorts at baseline, on cycle 4 day 1, and on cycle 7 day 1. The samples were taken from a phase I, first-in-human, multicenter, open-label dose-escalation trial of ivuxolimab. The trial enrolled adults with locally advanced or metastatic head and neck squamous cell, hepatocellular, melanoma or renal cell carcinoma. CD4+ and CD8+ T cells were sorted separately from peripheral blood before TCR sequencing. The specimen was CD4+ or CD8+ T cells sorted from blood, collected in a trial of the OX40 agonist ivuxolimab. This receptor was taken from an adult with an advanced solid tumor such as melanoma, head and neck, liver or kidney cancer.

The nucleotides are TGCGCCAGCAGCCAAGCTGGACTAGCGGGGGGAAATACGCAGTATTTT. Its amino acids are CASSQAGLAGGNTQYF. The V gene is TRBV4-3 and the J gene is TRBJ2-3; TRBD2 fits 14 bases in the junction. The CDR3, cysteine through phenylalanine, is 16 amino acids long. Just CDR3 DNA is preserved here, 48 bases in frame from base 1. The V end gives up 1 base and the J end 7 bases, leaving 4 bases in the junction not matched to a gene. From a lookup of the germline V gene, CDR1 and CDR2 are LGHNA and YSLEER.